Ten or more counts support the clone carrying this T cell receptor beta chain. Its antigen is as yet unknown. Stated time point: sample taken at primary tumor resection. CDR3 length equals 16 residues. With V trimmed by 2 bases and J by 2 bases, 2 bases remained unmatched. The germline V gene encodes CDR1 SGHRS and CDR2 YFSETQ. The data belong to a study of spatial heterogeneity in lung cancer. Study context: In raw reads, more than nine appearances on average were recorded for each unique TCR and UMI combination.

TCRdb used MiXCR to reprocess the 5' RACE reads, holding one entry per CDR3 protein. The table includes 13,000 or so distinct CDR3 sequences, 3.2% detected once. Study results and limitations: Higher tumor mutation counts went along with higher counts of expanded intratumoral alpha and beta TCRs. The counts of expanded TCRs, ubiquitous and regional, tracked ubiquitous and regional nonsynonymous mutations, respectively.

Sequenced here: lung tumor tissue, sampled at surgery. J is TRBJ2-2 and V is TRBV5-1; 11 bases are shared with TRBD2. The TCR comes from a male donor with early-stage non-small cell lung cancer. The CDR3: CASSLTSGGNTGELFF. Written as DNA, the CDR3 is TGCGCCAGCAGCTTAACTAGCGGGGGAAACACCGGGGAGCTGTTTTTT.